This TCR beta chain is drawn from a study of cytotoxic CD8 clonotypes in ibrutinib-treated CLL. The wider study: Outcomes included around 24 partial and 2 complete responses; after median roughly 70 months, roughly 15 stayed remitted and some 12 progressed.

Profiled with immunoSEQ multiplex PCR; TCRdb holds only in-frame clones, not every one. Of approximately 150,000 clones listed, 70% to 85% are singletons. Germline CDR1 reads LNHDA; CDR2 reads SQIVND (reference sequence). Trimming removed 9 bases at V and 4 bases at J, with 11 bases between. The CDR3 extends over 12 amino acids. This specimen consisted of PBMCs, obtained after 24 months of ibrutinib treatment. The sequence was collected from a human donor with chronic lymphocytic leukemia. The V call is TRBV19, the J call TRBJ2-3; no definite D call. The CDR3 loop is CASSPQSDTQYF. The CDR3 region has the DNA TGTGCCAGCTCCCCACAATCAGATACGCAGTATTTT. The whole variable domain, remainder taken from reference TRBV19 and TRBJ2-3, is DGGITQSPKYLFRKEGQNVTLSCEQNLNHDAMYWYRQDPGQGLRLIYYSQIVNDFQKGDIAEGYSVSREKKESFPLTVTSAQKNPTAFYLCASSPQSDTQYFGPGTRLTVL.